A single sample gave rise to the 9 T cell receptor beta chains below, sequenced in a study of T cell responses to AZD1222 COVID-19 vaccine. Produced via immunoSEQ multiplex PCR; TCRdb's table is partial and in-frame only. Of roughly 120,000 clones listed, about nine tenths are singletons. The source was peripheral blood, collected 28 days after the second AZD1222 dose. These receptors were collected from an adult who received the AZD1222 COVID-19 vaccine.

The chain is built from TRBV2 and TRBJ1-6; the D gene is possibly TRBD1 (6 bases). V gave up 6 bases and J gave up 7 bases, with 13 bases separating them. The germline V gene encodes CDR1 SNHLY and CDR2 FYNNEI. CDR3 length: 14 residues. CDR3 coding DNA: TGTGCCAGCAGCAGCGGACAGATAAATTCACCCCTCCACTTT. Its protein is CASSSGQINSPLHF.

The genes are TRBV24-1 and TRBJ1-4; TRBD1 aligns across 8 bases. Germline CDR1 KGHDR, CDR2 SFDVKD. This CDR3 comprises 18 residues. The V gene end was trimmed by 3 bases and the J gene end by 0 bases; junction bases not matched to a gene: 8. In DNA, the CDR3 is TGTGCCACCAGTGATGGCGGACAGGGCTCTGCAACTAATGAAAAACTGTTTTTT. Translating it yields CATSDGGQGSATNEKLFF.

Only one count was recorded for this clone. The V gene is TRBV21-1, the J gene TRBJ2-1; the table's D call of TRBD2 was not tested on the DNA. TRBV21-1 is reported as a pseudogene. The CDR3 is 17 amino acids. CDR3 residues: CASSDRLAGDSRNEQFF. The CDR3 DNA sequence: TGTGCCAGCAGCGATAGACTAGCGGGAGATAGCCGCAATGAGCAGTTCTTC.

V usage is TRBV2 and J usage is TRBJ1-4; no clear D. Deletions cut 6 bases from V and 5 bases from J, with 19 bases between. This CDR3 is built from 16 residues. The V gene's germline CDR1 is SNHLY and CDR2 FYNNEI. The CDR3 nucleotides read TGTGCCAGCAGCGACGACTTGGTCCTTAGGAATGAAAAACTGTTTTTT. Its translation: CASSDDLVLRNEKLFF.

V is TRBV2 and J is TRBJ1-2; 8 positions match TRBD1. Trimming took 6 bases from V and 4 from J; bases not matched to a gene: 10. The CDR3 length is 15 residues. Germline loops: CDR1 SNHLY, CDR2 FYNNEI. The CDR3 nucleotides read TGTGCCAGCAGAGAGACAGGGGAGAATTTCTATGGCTACACCTTC. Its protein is CASRETGENFYGYTF.

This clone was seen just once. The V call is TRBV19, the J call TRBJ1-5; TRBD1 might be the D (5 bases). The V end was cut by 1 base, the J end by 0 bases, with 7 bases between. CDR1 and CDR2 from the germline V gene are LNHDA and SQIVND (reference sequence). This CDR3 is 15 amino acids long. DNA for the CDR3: TGTGCCAGTAGTATAGGAGGGGATAGCAATCAGCCCCAGCATTTT. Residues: CASSIGGDSNQPQHF.

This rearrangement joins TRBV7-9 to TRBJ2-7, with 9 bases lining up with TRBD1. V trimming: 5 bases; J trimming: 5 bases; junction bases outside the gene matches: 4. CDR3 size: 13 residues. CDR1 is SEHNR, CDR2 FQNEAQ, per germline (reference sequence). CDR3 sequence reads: CASSQTGGDEQYF. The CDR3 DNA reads TGTGCCAGCAGCCAAACAGGGGGCGACGAGCAGTACTTC.

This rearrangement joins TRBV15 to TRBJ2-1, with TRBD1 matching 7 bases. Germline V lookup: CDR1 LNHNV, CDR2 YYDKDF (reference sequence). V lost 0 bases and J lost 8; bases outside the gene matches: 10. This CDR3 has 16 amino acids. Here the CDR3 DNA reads TGTGCCACCAGCAGAGATTACGAGGGGGCGGCGGATGAGCAGTTCTTC. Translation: CATSRDYEGAADEQFF. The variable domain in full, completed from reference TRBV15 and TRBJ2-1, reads DAMVIQNPRYQVTQFGKPVTLSCSQTLNHNVMYWYQQKSSQAPKLLFHYYDKDFNNEADTPDNFQSRRPNTSFCFLDIRSPGLGDTAMYLCATSRDYEGAADEQFFGPGTRLTVL.

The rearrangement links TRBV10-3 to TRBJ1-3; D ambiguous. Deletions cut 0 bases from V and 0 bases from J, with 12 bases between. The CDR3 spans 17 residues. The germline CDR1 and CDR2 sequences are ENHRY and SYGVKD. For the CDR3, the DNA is TGTGCCATCAGTGAGTCATTTGTGCGGGGCTCTGGAAACACCATATATTTT. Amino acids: CAISESFVRGSGNTIYF.